The rows below give T cell receptor beta chains drawn from one sample of a study of blood T cell repertoires in COVID-19. Sequencing used immunoSEQ multiplex PCR; TCRdb keeps in-frame clones, though not all of them. This table holds tens of thousands of clones, about 77% found once. The sample consisted of peripheral blood. These receptors were obtained from a human donor with active or convalescent COVID-19. The donor label of this sample is uncertain. Each CDR3 is given with its conserved first and last residue. A D gene is named only where the DNA matches it firmly. Expanded clones get a size class; other rows say once, few or many, or leave the size out.

>TRBD1|TRBJ2-7|TRBV5-1|NA
TGCGCCAGCAGACTGACAGGGGGATCCTACGAGCAGTACTTC
CASRLTGGSYEQYF
>TRBD1|TRBJ1-2|TRBV6-5|once
TGTGCCAGCAGTTTGCAGGGGGCGCCCGTAAATGGCTACACCTTC
CASSLQGAPVNGYTF
>NA|TRBJ2-5|TRBV13|NA
TGTGCCAGCAGCTTAAACGGGGTAGAAGAGACCCAGTACTTC
CASSLNGVEETQYF
>TRBD1|TRBJ2-7|TRBV28|NA
TGTGCCAGCAGCGAGGGACAGGGGGGGCCGTACTTC
CASSEGQGGPYF
>TRBD2|TRBJ2-4|TRBV30|NA
TGTGCCTGGGATCCGGGACTAGCGGGATCAAACATTCAGTACTTC
CAWDPGLAGSNIQYF
>TRBD2|TRBJ2-3|TRBV5-1|NA
TGCGCCAGCAGCTTGGCGGGGACTAGCGGGAGCTCAGATACGCAGTATTTT
CASSLAGTSGSSDTQYF
>NA|TRBJ2-4|TRBV18|NA
TGTGCCAGCTCACCACGACAAGGCGCGTTCAAAAACATTCAGTACTTC
CASSPRQGAFKNIQYF
>TRBD1|TRBJ1-1|TRBV5-1|NA
TGCGCCAGCAGCTTTATTACAGGGGCGCGAAGGACTGAAGCTTTCTTT
CASSFITGARRTEAFF
>NA|TRBJ2-1|TRBV29-1|NA
TGCAGCGGTAGGGCTAGCGACTACAATGAGCAGTTCTTC
CSGRASDYNEQFF
>TRBD2|TRBJ2-5|TRBV9|NA
TGTGCCAGCAGCGTAGCGTCGGGAGGGCCGGGAGAGACCCAGTACTTC
CASSVASGGPGETQYF
>TRBD1|TRBJ2-7|TRBV19|few
TGTGCCAGTACTCTAGGCGGTGCAGGGGGACGGCAGTACTTC
CASTLGGAGGRQYF
>TRBD2|TRBJ2-1|TRBV4-1|NA
TGCGCCAGCGCCCTCGGACTAGCGCCCCCCGGAAATGAGCAGTTCTTC
CASALGLAPPGNEQFF
>TRBD1|TRBJ2-7|TRBV6-2/TRBV6-3|few
TGTGCCAGCAGTTACGGGCTCCGAACCGGGACAGGGAGCTCCTACGAGCAGTACTTC
CASSYGLRTGTGSSYEQYF
>TRBD1|TRBJ2-7|TRBV6-5|NA
TGTGCCAGCAGTCAGACAGGGTTCTCCTACGAGCAGTACTTC
CASSQTGFSYEQYF